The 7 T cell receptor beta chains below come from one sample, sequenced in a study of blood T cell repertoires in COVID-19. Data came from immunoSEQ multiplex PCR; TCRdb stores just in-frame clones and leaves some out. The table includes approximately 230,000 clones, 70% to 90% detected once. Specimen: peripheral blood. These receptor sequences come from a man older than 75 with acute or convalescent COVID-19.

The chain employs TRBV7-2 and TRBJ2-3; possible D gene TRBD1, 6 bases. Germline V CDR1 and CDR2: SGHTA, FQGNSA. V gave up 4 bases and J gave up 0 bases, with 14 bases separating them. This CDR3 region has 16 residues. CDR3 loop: CASSSKTGLSTDTQYF. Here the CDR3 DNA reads TGTGCCAGCAGCTCTAAGACAGGCCTTAGCACAGATACGCAGTATTTT.

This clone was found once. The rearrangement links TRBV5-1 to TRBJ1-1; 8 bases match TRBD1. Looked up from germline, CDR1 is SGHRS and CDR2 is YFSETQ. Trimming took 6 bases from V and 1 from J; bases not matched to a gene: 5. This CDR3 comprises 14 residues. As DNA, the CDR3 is TGCGCCAGCACTCGGACAGGGCAGAACACTGAAGCTTTCTTT. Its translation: CASTRTGQNTEAFF.

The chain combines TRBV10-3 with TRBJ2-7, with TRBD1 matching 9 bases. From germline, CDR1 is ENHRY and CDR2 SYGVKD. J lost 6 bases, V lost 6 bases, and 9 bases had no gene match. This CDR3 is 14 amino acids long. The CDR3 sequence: CAIRGQGEMGEQYF. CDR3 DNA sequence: TGTGCCATCAGGGGACAGGGAGAGATGGGCGAGCAGTACTTC.

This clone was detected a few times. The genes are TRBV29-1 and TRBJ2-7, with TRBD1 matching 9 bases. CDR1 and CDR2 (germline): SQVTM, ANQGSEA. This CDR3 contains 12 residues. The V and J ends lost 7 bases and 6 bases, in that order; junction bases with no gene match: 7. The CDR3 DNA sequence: TGCAGCGCTAGGACAGGGGCGGCCGAGCAGTACTTC. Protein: CSARTGAAEQYF.

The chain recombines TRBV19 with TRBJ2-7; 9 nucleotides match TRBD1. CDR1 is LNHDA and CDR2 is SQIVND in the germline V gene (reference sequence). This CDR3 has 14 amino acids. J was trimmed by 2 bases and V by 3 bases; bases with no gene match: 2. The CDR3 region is CASSIRDRAYEQYF. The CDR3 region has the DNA TGTGCCAGTAGTATTAGGGACAGGGCCTACGAGCAGTACTTC.

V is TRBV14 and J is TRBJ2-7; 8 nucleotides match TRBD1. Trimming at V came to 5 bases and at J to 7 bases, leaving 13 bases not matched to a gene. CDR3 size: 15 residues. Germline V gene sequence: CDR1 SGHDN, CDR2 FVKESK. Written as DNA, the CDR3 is TGTGCCAGCAGCTACGACAGGGGCCATAATAGAGAGCAGTACTTC. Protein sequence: CASSYDRGHNREQYF.

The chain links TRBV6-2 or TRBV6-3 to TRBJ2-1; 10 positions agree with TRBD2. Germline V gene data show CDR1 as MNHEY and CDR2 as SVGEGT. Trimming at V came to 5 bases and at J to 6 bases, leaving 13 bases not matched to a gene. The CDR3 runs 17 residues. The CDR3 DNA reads TGTGCCAGCAGTAGAACCTCTAGCGGGGGTAAACCCAATGAGCAGTTCTTC. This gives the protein CASSRTSSGGKPNEQFF.